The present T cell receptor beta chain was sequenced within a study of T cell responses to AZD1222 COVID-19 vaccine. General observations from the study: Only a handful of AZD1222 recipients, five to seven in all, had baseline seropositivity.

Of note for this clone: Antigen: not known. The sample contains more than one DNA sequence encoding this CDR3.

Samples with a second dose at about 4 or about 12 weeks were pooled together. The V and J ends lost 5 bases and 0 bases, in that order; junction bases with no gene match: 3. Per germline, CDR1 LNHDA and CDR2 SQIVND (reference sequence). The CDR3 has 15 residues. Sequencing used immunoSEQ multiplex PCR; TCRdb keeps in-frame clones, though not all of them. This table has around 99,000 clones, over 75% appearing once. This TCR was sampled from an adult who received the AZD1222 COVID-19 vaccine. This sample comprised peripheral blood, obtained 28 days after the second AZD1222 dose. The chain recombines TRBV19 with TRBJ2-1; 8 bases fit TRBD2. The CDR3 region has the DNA TGTGCCAGTAGTCGGGGGGGGAGCTCCTACAATGAGCAGTTCTTC. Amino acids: CASSRGGSSYNEQFF.